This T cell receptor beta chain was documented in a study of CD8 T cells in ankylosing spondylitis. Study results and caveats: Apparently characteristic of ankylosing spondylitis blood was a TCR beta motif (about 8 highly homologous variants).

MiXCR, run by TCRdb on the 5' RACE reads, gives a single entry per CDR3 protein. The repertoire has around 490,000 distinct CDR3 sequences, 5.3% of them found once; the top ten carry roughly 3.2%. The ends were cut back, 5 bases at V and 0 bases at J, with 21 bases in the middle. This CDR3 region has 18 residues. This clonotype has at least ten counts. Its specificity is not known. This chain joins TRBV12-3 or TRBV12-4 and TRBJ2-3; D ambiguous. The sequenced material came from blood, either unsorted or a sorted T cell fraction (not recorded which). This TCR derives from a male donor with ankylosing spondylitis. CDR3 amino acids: CASSARLAGLGSTDTQYF. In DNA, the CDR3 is TGTGCCAGCAGTGCCCGGTTAGCCGGGTTGGGTAGCACAGATACGCAGTATTTT.